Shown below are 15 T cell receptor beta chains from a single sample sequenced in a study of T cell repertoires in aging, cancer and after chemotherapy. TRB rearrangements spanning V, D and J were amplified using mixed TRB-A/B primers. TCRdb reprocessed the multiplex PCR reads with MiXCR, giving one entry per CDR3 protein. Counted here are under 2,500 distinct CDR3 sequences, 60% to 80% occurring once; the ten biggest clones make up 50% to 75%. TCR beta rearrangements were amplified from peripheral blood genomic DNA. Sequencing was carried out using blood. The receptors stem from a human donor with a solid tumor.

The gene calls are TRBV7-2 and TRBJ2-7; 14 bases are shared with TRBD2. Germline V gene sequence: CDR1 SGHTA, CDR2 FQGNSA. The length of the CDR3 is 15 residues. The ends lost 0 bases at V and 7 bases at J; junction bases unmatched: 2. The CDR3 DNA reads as TGTGCCAGCAGCTTAGCCGGGACTAGCGGGAGAGAGCAGTACTTC. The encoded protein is CASSLAGTSGREQYF.

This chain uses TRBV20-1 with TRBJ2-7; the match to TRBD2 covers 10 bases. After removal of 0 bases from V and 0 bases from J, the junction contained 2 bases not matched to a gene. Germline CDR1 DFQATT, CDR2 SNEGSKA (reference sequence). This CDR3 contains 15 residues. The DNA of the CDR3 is TGCAGTGCTAGAGAGACTAGCGGGTCCTCCTACGAGCAGTACTTC. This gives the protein CSARETSGSSYEQYF.

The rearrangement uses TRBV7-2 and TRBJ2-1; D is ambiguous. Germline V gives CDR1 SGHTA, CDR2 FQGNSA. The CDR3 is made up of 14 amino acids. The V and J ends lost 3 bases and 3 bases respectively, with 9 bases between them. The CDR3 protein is CASSFGRRYNEQFF. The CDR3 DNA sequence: TGTGCCAGCAGCTTCGGAAGGCGCTACAATGAGCAGTTCTTC.

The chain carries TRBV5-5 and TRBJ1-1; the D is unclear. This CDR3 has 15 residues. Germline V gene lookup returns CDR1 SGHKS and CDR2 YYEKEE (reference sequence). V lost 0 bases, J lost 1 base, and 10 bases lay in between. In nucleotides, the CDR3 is TGTGCCAGCAGCTTGGTTCCGGTGTCGAACACTGAAGCTTTCTTT. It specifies CASSLVPVSNTEAFF.

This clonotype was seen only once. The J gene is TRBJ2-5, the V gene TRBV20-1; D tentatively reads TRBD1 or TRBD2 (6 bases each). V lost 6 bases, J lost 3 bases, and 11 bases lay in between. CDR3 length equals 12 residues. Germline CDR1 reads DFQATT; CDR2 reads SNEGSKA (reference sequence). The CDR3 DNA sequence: TGCAGTGCCATGAGGGGGGAAGAGACCCAGTACTTC. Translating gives CSAMRGEETQYF.

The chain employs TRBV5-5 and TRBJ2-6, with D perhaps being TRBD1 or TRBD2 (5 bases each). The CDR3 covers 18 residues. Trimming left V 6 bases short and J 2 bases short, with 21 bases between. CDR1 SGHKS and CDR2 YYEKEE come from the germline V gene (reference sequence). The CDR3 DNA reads TGTGCCAGCAACCCCAGGGACCGGTCTTTCGCTGGGGCCAACGTCCTGACTTTC. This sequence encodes CASNPRDRSFAGANVLTF.

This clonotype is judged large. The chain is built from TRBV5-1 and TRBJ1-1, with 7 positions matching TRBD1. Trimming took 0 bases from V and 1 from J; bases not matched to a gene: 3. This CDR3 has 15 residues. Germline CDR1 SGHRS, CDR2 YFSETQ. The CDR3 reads CASSLVGQANTEAFF. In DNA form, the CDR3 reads TGCGCCAGCAGCTTGGTCGGACAGGCGAACACTGAAGCTTTCTTT.

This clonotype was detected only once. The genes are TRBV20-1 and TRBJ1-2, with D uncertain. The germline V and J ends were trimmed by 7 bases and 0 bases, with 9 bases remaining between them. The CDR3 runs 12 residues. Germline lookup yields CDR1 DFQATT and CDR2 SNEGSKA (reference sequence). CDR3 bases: TGCAGTGGCGGAGGTTCTAACTATGGCTACACCTTC. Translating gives CSGGGSNYGYTF.

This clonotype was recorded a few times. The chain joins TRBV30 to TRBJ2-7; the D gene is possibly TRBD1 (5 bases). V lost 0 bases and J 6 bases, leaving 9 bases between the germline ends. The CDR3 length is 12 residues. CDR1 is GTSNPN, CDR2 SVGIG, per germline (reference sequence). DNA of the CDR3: TGTGCCTGGAGTGTCTGGGGCGGCGAGCAGTACTTC. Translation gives CAWSVWGGEQYF.

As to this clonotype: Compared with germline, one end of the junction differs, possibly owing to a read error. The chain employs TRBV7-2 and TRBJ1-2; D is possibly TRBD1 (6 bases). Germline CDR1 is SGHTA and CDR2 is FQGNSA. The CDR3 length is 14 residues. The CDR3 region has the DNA TGTGTCAGCAGCTTAGGGACACCTAACTATGGCTACACCTTC. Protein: CVSSLGTPNYGYTF.

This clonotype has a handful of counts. The CDR3 reads CSASPGQGSYEQYF. CDR3 nucleotide sequence: TGCAGTGCTAGCCCGGGACAGGGGTCCTACGAGCAGTACTTC. V gene TRBV20-1 combines with J gene TRBJ2-7; 10 bases line up with TRBD1. V trimming: 3 bases; J trimming: 1 base; junction bases outside the gene matches: 3. Per germline, CDR1 DFQATT and CDR2 SNEGSKA (reference sequence). The CDR3 covers 14 residues.

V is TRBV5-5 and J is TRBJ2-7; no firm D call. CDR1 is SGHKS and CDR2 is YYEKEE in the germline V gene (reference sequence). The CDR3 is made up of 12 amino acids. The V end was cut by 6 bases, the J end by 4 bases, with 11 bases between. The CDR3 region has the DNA TGTGCCAGCAACACGGGTTCTTACGAGCAGTACTTC. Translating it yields CASNTGSYEQYF.

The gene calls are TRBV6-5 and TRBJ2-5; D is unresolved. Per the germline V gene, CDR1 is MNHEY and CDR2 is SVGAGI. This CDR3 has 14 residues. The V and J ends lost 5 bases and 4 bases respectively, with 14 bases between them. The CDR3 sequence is CASSLERRSETQYF. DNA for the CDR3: TGTGCCAGCAGTCTGGAAAGGCGGTCAGAGACCCAGTACTTC.

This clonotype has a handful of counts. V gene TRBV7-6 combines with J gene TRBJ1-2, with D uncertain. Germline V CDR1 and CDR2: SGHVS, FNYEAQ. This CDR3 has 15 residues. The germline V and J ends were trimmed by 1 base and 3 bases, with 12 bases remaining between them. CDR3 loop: CASSLEGGLDYGYTF. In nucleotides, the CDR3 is TGTGCCAGCAGCTTAGAGGGAGGGCTTGACTATGGCTACACCTTC.

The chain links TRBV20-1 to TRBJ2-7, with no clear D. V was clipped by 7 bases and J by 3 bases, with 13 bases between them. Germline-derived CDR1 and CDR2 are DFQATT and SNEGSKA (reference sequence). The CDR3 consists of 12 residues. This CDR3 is CSGLGRNYEQYF. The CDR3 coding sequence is TGCAGTGGTTTGGGCCGGAACTACGAGCAGTACTTC.